This T cell receptor beta chain stems from a study of technical replicates of blood from a few donors. Trimming cost V 7 bases and J 2 bases; bases outside gene matches: 14. The length of the CDR3 is 17 residues. The germline V gene encodes CDR1 GTSNPN and CDR2 SVGIG (reference sequence). Clones were sequenced by immunoSEQ multiplex PCR, and TCRdb holds only the in-frame ones, with some missing. The repertoire holds 79,000 or so clones, with 95% to 97% as singletons. This TCR was recovered from a human donor in good health. The sequencing sample was made of T cells isolated from PBMCs. V is TRBV30 and J is TRBJ2-3; 11 bases fit TRBD2. The CDR3: CAFSYSRTSGFTDTQYF. The CDR3, as DNA: TGTGCCTTTTCCTATTCGCGGACTAGCGGGTTCACAGATACGCAGTATTTT.